What follows describes a single T cell receptor (beta chain). The antigen is not known. Germline V lookup: CDR1 SGHRS, CDR2 YFSETQ. The CDR3 has 15 amino acids. Trimming removed 4 bases from V and 5 bases from J; junction bases left unmatched: 9. This record comes from a study of cytomegalovirus exposure and HLA in healthy donors. Notes on the study in general: Cytomegalovirus-associated TCR beta chains were listed, numbering 150 to 200. Reports credit the classifier with highly specific, highly sensitive diagnosis of cytomegalovirus status.

Method: immunoSEQ multiplex PCR; TCRdb's copy keeps in-frame clones and lacks some. The sample carries more than 95,000 clones, around 89% recorded once. The sample comprised PBMCs. The sequence was obtained from a young man in good health and CMV-seronegative. The chain recombines TRBV5-1 with TRBJ1-5, with 7 bases that match TRBD1. The CDR3 protein is CASSTWDSFHQPQHF. In nucleotides, the CDR3 is TGCGCCAGCAGCACCTGGGACAGCTTTCATCAGCCCCAGCATTTT.